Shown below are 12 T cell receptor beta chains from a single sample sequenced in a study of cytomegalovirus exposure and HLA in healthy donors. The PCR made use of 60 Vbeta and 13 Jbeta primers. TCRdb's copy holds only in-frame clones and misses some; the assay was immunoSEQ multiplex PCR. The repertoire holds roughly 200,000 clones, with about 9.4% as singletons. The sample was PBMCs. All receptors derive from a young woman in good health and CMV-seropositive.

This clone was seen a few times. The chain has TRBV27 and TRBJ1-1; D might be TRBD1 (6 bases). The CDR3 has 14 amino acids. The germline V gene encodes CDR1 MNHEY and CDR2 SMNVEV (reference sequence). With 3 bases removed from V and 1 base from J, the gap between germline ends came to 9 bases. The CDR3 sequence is CASSFLGQNTEAFF. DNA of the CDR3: TGTGCCAGCAGTTTTCTGGGACAGAACACTGAAGCTTTCTTT.

DNA for the CDR3: TGTGCCAGCAGTTCCACCTCCCAACTAGCGACCAGTGAGCAGTTCTTC. Protein: CASSSTSQLATSEQFF. This chain links TRBV6-5 with TRBJ2-1; 7 bases fit TRBD2. The junction had 15 bases not matched to a gene; V was cut back by 4 bases and J by 9 bases. The CDR3 sequence is 16 residues long. Germline V gene data show CDR1 as MNHEY and CDR2 as SVGAGI.

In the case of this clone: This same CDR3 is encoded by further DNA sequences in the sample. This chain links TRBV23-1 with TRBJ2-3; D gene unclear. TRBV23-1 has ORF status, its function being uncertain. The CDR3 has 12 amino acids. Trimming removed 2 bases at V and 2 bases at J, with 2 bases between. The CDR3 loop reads CASSQLTDTQYF. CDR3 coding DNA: TGCGCCAGCAGTCAACTCACAGATACGCAGTATTTT.

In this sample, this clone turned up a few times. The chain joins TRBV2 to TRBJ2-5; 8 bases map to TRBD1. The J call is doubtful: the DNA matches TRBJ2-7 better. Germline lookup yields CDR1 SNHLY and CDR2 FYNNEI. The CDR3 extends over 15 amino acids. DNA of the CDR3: TGTGCCAGCAGGGATTTCGGGACAGGCCACTACGAGCAGTACTTC. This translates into CASRDFGTGHYEQYF.

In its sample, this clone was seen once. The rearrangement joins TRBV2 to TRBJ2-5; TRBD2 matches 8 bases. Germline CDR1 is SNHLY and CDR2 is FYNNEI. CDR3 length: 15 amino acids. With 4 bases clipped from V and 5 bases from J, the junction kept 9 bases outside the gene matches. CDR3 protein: CASSGRTSRTETQYF. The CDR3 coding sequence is TGTGCCAGCAGTGGACGGACTAGCCGGACGGAGACCCAGTACTTC.

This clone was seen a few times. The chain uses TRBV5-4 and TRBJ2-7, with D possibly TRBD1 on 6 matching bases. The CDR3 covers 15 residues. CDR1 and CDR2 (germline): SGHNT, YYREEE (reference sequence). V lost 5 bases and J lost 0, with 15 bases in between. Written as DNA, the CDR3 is TGTGCCAGCAGGGGGGAGTTAGGGGGCTCCTACGAGCAGTACTTC. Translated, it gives CASRGELGGSYEQYF.

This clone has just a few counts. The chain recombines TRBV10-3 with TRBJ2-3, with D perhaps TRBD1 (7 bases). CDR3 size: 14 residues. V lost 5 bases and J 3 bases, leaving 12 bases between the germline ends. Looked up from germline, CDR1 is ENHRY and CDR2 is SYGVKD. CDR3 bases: TGTGCCATCAGTTACAGGGGAGGAACAGATACGCAGTATTTT. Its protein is CAISYRGGTDTQYF.

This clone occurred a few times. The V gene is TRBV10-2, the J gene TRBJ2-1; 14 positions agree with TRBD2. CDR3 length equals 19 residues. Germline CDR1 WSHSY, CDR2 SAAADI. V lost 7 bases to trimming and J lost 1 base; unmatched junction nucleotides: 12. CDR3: CASTPWTSGRPPSYNEQFF. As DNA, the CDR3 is TGCGCCAGCACCCCCTGGACTAGCGGGAGGCCTCCTTCCTACAATGAGCAGTTCTTC.

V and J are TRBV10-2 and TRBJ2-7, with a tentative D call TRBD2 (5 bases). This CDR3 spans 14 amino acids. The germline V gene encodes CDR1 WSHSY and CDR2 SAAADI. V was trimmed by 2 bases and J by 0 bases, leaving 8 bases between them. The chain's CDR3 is CASSEEGTSYEQYF. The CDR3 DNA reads TGCGCCAGCAGTGAGGAGGGTACCTCCTACGAGCAGTACTTC.

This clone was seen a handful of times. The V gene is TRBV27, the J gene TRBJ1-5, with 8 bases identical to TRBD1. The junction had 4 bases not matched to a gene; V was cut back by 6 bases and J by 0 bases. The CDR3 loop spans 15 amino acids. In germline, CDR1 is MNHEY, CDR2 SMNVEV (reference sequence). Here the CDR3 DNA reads TGTGCCAGCAGGCAGGGGGCAAATAGCAATCAGCCCCAGCATTTT. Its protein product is CASRQGANSNQPQHF.

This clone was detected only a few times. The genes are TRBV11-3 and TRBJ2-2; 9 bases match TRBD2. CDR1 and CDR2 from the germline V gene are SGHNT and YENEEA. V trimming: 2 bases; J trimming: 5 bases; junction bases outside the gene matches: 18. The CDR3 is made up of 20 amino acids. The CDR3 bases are TGTGCCAGCAGCTTACTTTACGCGGTAGCGGGAGAGTTCCCGACCGGGGAGCTGTTTTTT. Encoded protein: CASSLLYAVAGEFPTGELFF.

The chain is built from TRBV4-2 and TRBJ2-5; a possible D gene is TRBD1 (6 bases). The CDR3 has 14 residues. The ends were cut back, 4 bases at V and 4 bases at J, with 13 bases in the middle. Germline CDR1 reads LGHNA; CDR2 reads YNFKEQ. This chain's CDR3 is CASSRHDRLETQYF. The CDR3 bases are TGTGCCAGCAGCCGGCACGACAGGTTAGAGACCCAGTACTTC.